These 30 T cell receptor beta chains share one sample of origin, sequenced in a study of T cell responses to AZD1222 COVID-19 vaccine. The method was immunoSEQ multiplex PCR; TCRdb's version includes in-frame clones alone and lacks a portion of them. The repertoire consists of more than 85,000 clones, with approximately 87% occurring once and the leading ten covering 2.5% to 4%. The sequences come from peripheral blood, collected on day 0 of AZD1222 vaccination. All receptors derive from an adult in good health.

This rearrangement joins TRBV10-3 to TRBJ1-1, with D perhaps matching TRBD1 (5 bases). The CDR3 loop spans 15 amino acids. V shed 0 bases and J shed 5 bases, with 13 bases lying between them. Per the germline V gene, CDR1 is ENHRY and CDR2 is SYGVKD. CDR3 in DNA: TGTGCCATCAGTGAGTCGAAAGTACGGGGGACTGAAGCTTTCTTT. Protein product: CAISESKVRGTEAFF.

CDR3 sequence: CASSSGLAGTYEQYF. Here the CDR3 DNA reads TGCGCCAGCAGCTCTGGACTAGCGGGAACCTACGAGCAGTACTTC. The J gene is TRBJ2-7, the V gene TRBV5-1; 12 bases are a match to TRBD2. V lost 3 bases and J lost 2; bases outside the gene matches: 3. Germline lookup yields CDR1 SGHRS and CDR2 YFSETQ. This CDR3 comprises 15 residues.

The rearrangement links TRBV6-5 to TRBJ1-1; maybe TRBD1 (6 bases). The CDR3 loop spans 15 amino acids. Germline V gene lookup returns CDR1 MNHEY and CDR2 SVGAGI. Trimming removed 5 bases from V and 0 bases from J, with 13 bases in between. This CDR3 is CASSKQGFMNTEAFF. The CDR3 DNA reads TGTGCCAGCAGTAAACAGGGATTCATGAACACTGAAGCTTTCTTT.

V is TRBV12-3 or TRBV12-4 and J is TRBJ2-1, with D hard to call. The V end was cut by 4 bases, the J end by 4 bases, with 8 bases between. The CDR3 is made up of 13 amino acids. CDR3 amino acids: CASSYQNYNEQFF. The CDR3 nucleotides are TGTGCCAGCAGTTATCAAAATTACAATGAGCAGTTCTTC.

This clone was counted a few times. The chain carries TRBV28 and TRBJ1-1; 7 positions agree with TRBD1. The CDR3 spans 15 residues. Trimming removed 5 bases from V and 0 bases from J; junction bases left unmatched: 6. Germline V CDR1 and CDR2: MDHEN, SYDVKM. The CDR3 spells CASSPQGGVNTEAFF. The CDR3 DNA reads as TGTGCCAGCAGTCCCCAGGGGGGTGTGAACACTGAAGCTTTCTTT. Full variable domain (outside the CDR3, taken from reference TRBV28 and TRBJ1-1): DVKVTQSSRYLVKRTGEKVFLECVQDMDHENMFWYRQDPGLGLRLIYFSYDVKMKEKGDIPEGYSVSREKKERFSLILESASTNQTSMYLCASSPQGGVNTEAFFGQGTRLTVV.

The CDR3 DNA is TGTGCCAGCAAACGGCGTGCCTATAATTCACCCCTCCACTTT. It codes for CASKRRAYNSPLHF. The chain employs TRBV28 and TRBJ1-6; D is undetermined. The length of the CDR3 is 14 residues. Germline CDR1 is MDHEN and CDR2 is SYDVKM. The germline V and J ends were trimmed by 7 bases and 2 bases, with 9 bases remaining between them.

The chain recombines TRBV5-1 with TRBJ2-3; D perhaps matches TRBD2 (6 bases). V lost 2 bases to trimming and J lost 1 base, with 11 bases between them. CDR3 length equals 15 residues. Germline V gives CDR1 SGHRS, CDR2 YFSETQ. CDR3 in DNA: TGCGCCAGCAGCTTCCAGCGGGCACGCACAGATACGCAGTATTTT. Encoded protein: CASSFQRARTDTQYF.

This clone was detected once. The chain has TRBV18 and TRBJ1-4, with D unresolved. Germline loops: CDR1 KGHSH, CDR2 LQKENI. This CDR3 region has 14 residues. V was shortened by 4 bases and J by 5 bases, with 11 bases between the two germline ends. CDR3 DNA: TGTGCCAGCTCACGTTCTAGACAAAATGAAAAACTGTTTTTT. Translated, it gives CASSRSRQNEKLFF. The full variable domain, rest sourced from reference TRBV18 and TRBJ1-4, is NAGVMQNPRHLVRRRGQEARLRCSPMKGHSHVYWYRQLPEEGLKFMVYLQKENIIDESGMPKERFSAEFPKEGPSILRIQQVVRGDSAAYFCASSRSRQNEKLFFGSGTQLSVL.

The rearrangement links TRBV2 to TRBJ1-4, with TRBD1 identical over 7 bases. The V gene end was trimmed by 9 bases and the J gene end by 3 bases; junction bases not matched to a gene: 7. CDR1 SNHLY and CDR2 FYNNEI come from the germline V gene. This CDR3 spans 14 amino acids. The CDR3 DNA is TGTGCCAGTAAATACAGGGGCGCTAATGAAAAACTGTTTTTT. It encodes CASKYRGANEKLFF.

Only one count was recorded for this clone. The chain couples TRBV7-3 to TRBJ2-1; no firm D call. Trimming took off 5 bases at V and 1 base at J, with 9 bases between the two ends. Germline V gives CDR1 SGHTA, CDR2 FQGTGA. The CDR3 loop spans 14 amino acids. The CDR3 reads CASSLFGSYNEQFF. The CDR3 DNA sequence: TGTGCCAGCAGCCTCTTTGGGTCCTACAATGAGCAGTTCTTC.

V and J are TRBV5-1 and TRBJ2-1, with TRBD2 identical over 11 bases. From germline, CDR1 is SGHRS and CDR2 YFSETQ. The CDR3 covers 16 residues. Trimming removed 4 bases from V and 9 bases from J; junction bases left unmatched: 12. CDR3 loop: CASSREGSGGAGEQFF. CDR3 nucleotides: TGCGCCAGCAGCCGTGAAGGTAGCGGGGGGGCCGGTGAGCAGTTCTTC.

The gene calls are TRBV14 and TRBJ2-5; D gene ambiguous. Germline V gene data show CDR1 as SGHDN and CDR2 as FVKESK. This CDR3 region has 11 residues. V was cut by 0 bases and J by 7 bases, with 3 bases left in between. CDR3 sequence reads: CASSQDATQYF. The CDR3 DNA is TGTGCCAGCAGCCAAGATGCGACCCAGTACTTC.

V gene TRBV18 combines with J gene TRBJ2-5; 7 bases are a match to TRBD1. There are 13 residues in the CDR3. In germline, CDR1 is KGHSH, CDR2 LQKENI. J gave up 7 bases and V 3 bases, and 5 bases lay outside the gene matches. This CDR3 reads CASSPTGAGTQYF. CDR3 DNA: TGTGCCAGCTCACCCACAGGGGCTGGGACCCAGTACTTC. The variable domain in full, with the rest retrieved from reference TRBV18 and TRBJ2-5, is NAGVMQNPRHLVRRRGQEARLRCSPMKGHSHVYWYRQLPEEGLKFMVYLQKENIIDESGMPKERFSAEFPKEGPSILRIQQVVRGDSAAYFCASSPTGAGTQYFGPGTRLLVL.

The chain has TRBV6-6 and TRBJ2-2; perhaps D is TRBD1 or TRBD2 (5 bases each). From germline, CDR1 is MNHNY and CDR2 SVGAGI (reference sequence). The V end lost 5 bases, the J end lost 3 bases, and 16 bases lay between the germline ends. The CDR3 is 16 residues long. DNA for the CDR3: TGTGCCAGCAGTAGCCTGGGGGTTTACGACACCGGGGAGCTGTTTTTT. Amino acid sequence: CASSSLGVYDTGELFF.

The chain combines TRBV5-1 with TRBJ2-2; D is unresolved. CDR3 length equals 15 residues. Germline CDR1 reads SGHRS; CDR2 reads YFSETQ. Trimming removed 0 bases at V and 4 bases at J, with 10 bases between. CDR3 nucleotides: TGCGCCAGCAGCTTGGCCGAAGGAAGCACCGGGGAGCTGTTTTTT. It yields the protein CASSLAEGSTGELFF.

The chain is built from TRBV19 and TRBJ1-4; perhaps TRBD1 as D (5 bases). Germline V CDR1 and CDR2: LNHDA, SQIVND (reference sequence). CDR3 length: 13 residues. V gave up 2 bases and J gave up 7 bases, with 8 bases separating them. The DNA of the CDR3 is TGTGCCAGTAGTATACAGGGTCCTGAAAAACTGTTTTTT. This codes for CASSIQGPEKLFF.

The genes are TRBV11-2 and TRBJ2-3, with TRBD1 identical over 8 bases. V was clipped by 5 bases and J by 0 bases; unmatched bases: 7. The CDR3 is 16 amino acids. Germline V gene lookup returns CDR1 SGHAT and CDR2 FQNNGV. The CDR3 DNA sequence: TGTGCCAGCAGCCCGAGACAGGGGCCAAGCACAGATACGCAGTATTTT. Its protein is CASSPRQGPSTDTQYF.

V usage is TRBV25-1 and J usage is TRBJ2-2, with D possibly being TRBD2 (6 bases). V lost 0 bases and J lost 6, with 8 bases in between. The CDR3 spans 14 residues. Germline CDR1 reads MGHDK; CDR2 reads SYGVNS. For the CDR3, the DNA is TGTGCCAGCAGTGAATATAGCGGTGCCGGGGAGCTGTTTTTT. Translated, it gives CASSEYSGAGELFF.

This clone showed up just a few times. V gene TRBV7-3 combines with J gene TRBJ2-2; possible D gene TRBD1, 6 bases. This CDR3 comprises 16 residues. V shed 5 bases and J shed 3 bases, with 16 bases lying between them. In germline, CDR1 is SGHTA, CDR2 FQGTGA. The CDR3 sequence is CASSQGRGTDTGELFF. CDR3 DNA: TGTGCCAGCAGCCAGGGCAGGGGCACGGACACCGGGGAGCTGTTTTTT.

The V call is TRBV7-6, the J call TRBJ2-7; TRBD1 aligns across 9 bases. CDR3 length equals 15 residues. CDR1 SGHVS and CDR2 FNYEAQ come from the germline V gene. Unmatched junction bases numbered 7, after V lost 5 bases and J lost 2 bases. The CDR3 DNA follows: TGTGCCAGCAGCGTCGGGGGACAGGGTCCCTACGAGCAGTACTTC. This codes for CASSVGGQGPYEQYF. The whole variable domain, remainder taken from reference TRBV7-6 and TRBJ2-7, is GAGVSQSPRYKVTKRGQDVALRCDPISGHVSLYWYRQALGQGPEFLTYFNYEAQQDKSGLPNDRFSAERPEGSISTLTIQRTEQRDSAMYRCASSVGGQGPYEQYFGPGTRLTVT.

This clone was seen more than once but under ten times. V is TRBV4-2 and J is TRBJ1-4; tentative D call: TRBD1 (5 bases). Germline values: CDR1 LGHNA, CDR2 YNFKEQ. Trimming pared 8 bases from V and 0 bases from J, leaving 13 bases between. CDR3 length equals 15 residues. CDR3 sequence reads: CASRKKGSTNEKLFF. The CDR3, as DNA: TGTGCCAGCCGCAAGAAGGGGTCAACTAATGAAAAACTGTTTTTT.

The sample holds one count of this clone. The sample contains more than one DNA sequence encoding this CDR3. J is TRBJ1-5 and V is TRBV12-3 or TRBV12-4; D is uncertain. V was shortened by 2 bases and J by 7 bases, with 9 bases between the two germline ends. The CDR3 covers 13 residues. CDR3 nucleotide sequence: TGTGCCAGCAGTTTATCAGGATACCAGCCCCAGCATTTT. It is translated as CASSLSGYQPQHF.

CDR3 DNA sequence: TGTGCCAGCAGCGTAGTGAGCGGGGGCACCCAGTACTTC. Translation: CASSVVSGGTQYF. The chain uses TRBV9 and TRBJ2-5; 8 positions match TRBD2. Per the germline V gene, CDR1 is SGDLS and CDR2 is YYNGEE. The length of the CDR3 is 13 residues. V dropped 0 bases and J dropped 8; count of bases not matched to a gene: 3. Supplemented by reference TRBV9 and TRBJ2-5, the full variable domain reads DSGVTQTPKHLITATGQRVTLRCSPRSGDLSVYWYQQSLDQGLQFLIQYYNGEERAKGNILERFSAQQFPDLHSELNLSSLELGDSALYFCASSVVSGGTQYFGPGTRLLVL.

The chain has TRBV13 and TRBJ1-2; 7 positions agree with TRBD1. V lost 2 bases, J lost 1 base, and 1 base stayed unmatched. Germline V gene data show CDR1 as PRHDT and CDR2 as FYEKMQ (reference sequence). The CDR3 runs 14 residues. The CDR3 sequence: CASSLRQGNYGYTF. CDR3 sequence (DNA): TGTGCCAGCAGCTTAAGACAGGGTAACTATGGCTACACCTTC.

The genes are TRBV5-1 and TRBJ1-1; D might be TRBD1 (6 bases). The CDR3 spans 13 residues. The germline V gene has CDR1 SGHRS and CDR2 YFSETQ. Deletions cut 0 bases from V and 6 bases from J, with 9 bases between. The CDR3 coding sequence is TGCGCCAGCAGCTTGGGCAGGGGTGCTGAAGCTTTCTTT. This encodes CASSLGRGAEAFF. The variable domain in full, completed from reference TRBV5-1 and TRBJ1-1, reads KAGVTQTPRYLIKTRGQQVTLSCSPISGHRSVSWYQQTPGQGLQFLFEYFSETQRNKGNFPGRFSGRQFSNSRSEMNVSTLELGDSALYLCASSLGRGAEAFFGQGTRLTVV.

This sequence joins TRBV6-5 and TRBJ2-5; possible D gene TRBD2, 6 bases. Germline V lookup: CDR1 MNHEY, CDR2 SVGAGI. CDR3 length equals 14 residues. Trimming stripped 7 bases from V and 0 bases from J, with 12 bases between. CDR3 protein: CASTTGDYQETQYF. The CDR3 DNA is TGTGCCAGCACGACGGGGGATTACCAAGAGACCCAGTACTTC.

The rearrangement links TRBV5-1 to TRBJ1-1; 11 bases line up with TRBD1. With V trimmed by 3 bases and J by 4 bases, 11 bases remained unmatched. The CDR3 is made up of 17 amino acids. Germline V lookup: CDR1 SGHRS, CDR2 YFSETQ. CDR3: CASSSTWTGGAGTEAFF. As DNA, the CDR3 is TGCGCCAGCAGCTCCACCTGGACAGGGGGCGCGGGCACTGAAGCTTTCTTT. Combining the CDR3 with reference TRBV5-1 and TRBJ1-1 gives the whole variable domain KAGVTQTPRYLIKTRGQQVTLSCSPISGHRSVSWYQQTPGQGLQFLFEYFSETQRNKGNFPGRFSGRQFSNSRSEMNVSTLELGDSALYLCASSSTWTGGAGTEAFFGQGTRLTVV.

This rearrangement joins TRBV5-6 to TRBJ1-2; tentatively, D is TRBD1 (6 bases). Germline values: CDR1 SGHDT, CDR2 YYEEEE. Deletions cut 1 base from V and 8 bases from J, with 18 bases between. The CDR3 totals 15 residues. The CDR3 spells CASSLSTLGGRGYTF. CDR3 DNA: TGTGCCAGCAGCTTGTCCACCTTAGGGGGGCGAGGCTACACCTTC.

This sequence joins TRBV7-2 and TRBJ2-7; D not certain. Germline values: CDR1 SGHTA, CDR2 FQGNSA. The CDR3 runs to 14 residues. Deletions cut 5 bases from V and 0 bases from J, with 11 bases between. DNA of the CDR3: TGTGCCAGCAGCCCTACGGACCCCTCCTACGAGCAGTACTTC. Protein sequence: CASSPTDPSYEQYF.

The chain combines TRBV18 with TRBJ1-2; D perhaps matches TRBD1 (5 bases). V was pared by 2 bases and J by 2 bases, with 12 bases between. The germline gives CDR1 KGHSH, CDR2 LQKENI. This CDR3 comprises 15 residues. CDR3 nucleotides: TGTGCCAGCTCACCAACCGGGACGACCAACTATGGCTACACCTTC. The encoded protein is CASSPTGTTNYGYTF.